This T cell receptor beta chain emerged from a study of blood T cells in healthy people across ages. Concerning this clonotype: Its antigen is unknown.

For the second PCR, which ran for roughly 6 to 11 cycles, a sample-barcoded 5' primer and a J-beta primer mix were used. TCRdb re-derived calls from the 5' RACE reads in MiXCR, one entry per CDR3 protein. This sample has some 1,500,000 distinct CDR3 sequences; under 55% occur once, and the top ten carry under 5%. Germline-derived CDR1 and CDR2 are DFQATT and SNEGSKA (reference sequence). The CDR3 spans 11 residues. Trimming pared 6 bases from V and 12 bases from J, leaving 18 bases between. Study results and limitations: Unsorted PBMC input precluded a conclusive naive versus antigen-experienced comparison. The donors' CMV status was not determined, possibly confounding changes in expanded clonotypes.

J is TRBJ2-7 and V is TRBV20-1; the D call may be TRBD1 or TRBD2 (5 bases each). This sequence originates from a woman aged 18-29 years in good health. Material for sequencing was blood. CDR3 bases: TGCAGTGCCTCTGGGGCGGGTCGACCGTACTTC. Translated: CSASGAGRPYF.